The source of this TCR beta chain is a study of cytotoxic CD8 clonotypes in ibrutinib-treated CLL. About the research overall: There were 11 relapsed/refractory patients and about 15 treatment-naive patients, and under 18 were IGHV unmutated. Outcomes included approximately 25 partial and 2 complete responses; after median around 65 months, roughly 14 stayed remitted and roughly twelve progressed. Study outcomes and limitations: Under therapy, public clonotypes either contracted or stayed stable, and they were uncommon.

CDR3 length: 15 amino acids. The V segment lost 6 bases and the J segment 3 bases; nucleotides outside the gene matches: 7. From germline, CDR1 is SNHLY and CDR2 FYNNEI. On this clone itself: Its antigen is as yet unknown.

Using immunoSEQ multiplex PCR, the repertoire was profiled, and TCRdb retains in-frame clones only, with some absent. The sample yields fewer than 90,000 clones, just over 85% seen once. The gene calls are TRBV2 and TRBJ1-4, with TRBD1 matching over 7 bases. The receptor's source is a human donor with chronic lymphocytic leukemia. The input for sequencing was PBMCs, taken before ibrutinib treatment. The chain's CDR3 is CASSGNRGSNEKLFF. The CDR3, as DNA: TGTGCCAGCAGCGGGAACAGGGGTTCTAATGAAAAACTGTTTTTT.